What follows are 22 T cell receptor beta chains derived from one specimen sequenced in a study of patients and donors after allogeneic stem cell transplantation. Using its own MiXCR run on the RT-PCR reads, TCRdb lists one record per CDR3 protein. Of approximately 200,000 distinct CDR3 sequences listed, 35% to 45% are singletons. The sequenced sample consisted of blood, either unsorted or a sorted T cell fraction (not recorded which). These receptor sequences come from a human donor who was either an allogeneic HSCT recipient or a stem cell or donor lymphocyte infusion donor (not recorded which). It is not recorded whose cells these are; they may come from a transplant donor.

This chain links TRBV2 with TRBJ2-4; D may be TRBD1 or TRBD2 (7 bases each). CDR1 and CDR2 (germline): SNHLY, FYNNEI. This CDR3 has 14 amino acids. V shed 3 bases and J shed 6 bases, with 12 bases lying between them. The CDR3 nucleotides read TGTGCCAGCAGTGATTCCAGGGGGGGAAACATTCAGTACTTC. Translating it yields CASSDSRGGNIQYF.

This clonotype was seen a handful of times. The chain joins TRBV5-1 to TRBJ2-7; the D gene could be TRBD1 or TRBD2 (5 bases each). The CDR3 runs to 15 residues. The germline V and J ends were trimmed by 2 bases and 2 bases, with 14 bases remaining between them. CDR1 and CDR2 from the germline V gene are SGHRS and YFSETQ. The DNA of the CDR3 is TGCGCCAGCAGCTTTGGGGGTAAGGCCGCCTACGAGCAGTACTTC. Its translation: CASSFGGKAAYEQYF.

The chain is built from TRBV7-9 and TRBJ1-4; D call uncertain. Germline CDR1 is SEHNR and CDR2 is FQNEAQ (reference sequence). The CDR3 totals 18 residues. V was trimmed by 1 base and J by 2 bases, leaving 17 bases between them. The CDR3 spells CASSLEWLSAQTNEKLFF. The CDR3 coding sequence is TGTGCCAGCAGCTTAGAATGGTTGTCGGCTCAGACTAATGAAAAACTGTTTTTT.

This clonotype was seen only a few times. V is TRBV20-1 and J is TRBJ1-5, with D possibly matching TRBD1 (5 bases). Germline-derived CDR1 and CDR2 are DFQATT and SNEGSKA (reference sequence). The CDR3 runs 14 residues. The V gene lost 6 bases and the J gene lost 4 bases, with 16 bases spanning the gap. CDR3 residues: CSAPRRGVNQPQHF. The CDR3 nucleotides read TGCAGTGCCCCGAGGCGGGGGGTGAATCAGCCCCAGCATTTT.

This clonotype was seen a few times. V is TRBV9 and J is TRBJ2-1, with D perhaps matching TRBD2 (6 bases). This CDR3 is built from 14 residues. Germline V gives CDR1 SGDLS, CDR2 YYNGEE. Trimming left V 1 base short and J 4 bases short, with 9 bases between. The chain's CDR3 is CASSVWGDYNEQFF. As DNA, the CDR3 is TGTGCCAGCAGCGTATGGGGGGATTACAATGAGCAGTTCTTC.

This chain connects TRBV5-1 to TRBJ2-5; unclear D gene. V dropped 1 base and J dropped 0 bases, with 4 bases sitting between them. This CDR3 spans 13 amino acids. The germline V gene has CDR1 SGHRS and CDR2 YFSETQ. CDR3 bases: TGCGCCAGCAGCTTGTATTACCAAGAGACCCAGTACTTC. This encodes CASSLYYQETQYF.

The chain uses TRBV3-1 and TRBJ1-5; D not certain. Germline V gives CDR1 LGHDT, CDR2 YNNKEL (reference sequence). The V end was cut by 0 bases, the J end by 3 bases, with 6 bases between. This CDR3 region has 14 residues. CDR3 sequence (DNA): TGTGCCAGCAGCCAAGACAGCATCAATCAGCCCCAGCATTTT. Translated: CASSQDSINQPQHF.

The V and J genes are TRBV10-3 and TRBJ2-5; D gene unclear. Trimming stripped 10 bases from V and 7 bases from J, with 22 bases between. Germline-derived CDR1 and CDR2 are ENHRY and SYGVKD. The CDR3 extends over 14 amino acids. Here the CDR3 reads CATRSDGPLGTQYF. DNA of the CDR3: TGTGCCACCAGATCAGACGGACCTCTGGGGACCCAGTACTTC.

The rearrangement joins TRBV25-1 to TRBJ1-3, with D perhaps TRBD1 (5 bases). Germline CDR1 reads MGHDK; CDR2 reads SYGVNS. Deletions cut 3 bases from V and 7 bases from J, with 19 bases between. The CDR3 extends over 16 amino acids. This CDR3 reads CASSDSWGSSINTIYF. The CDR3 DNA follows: TGTGCCAGCAGTGATTCTTGGGGGAGCAGTATCAACACCATATATTTT.

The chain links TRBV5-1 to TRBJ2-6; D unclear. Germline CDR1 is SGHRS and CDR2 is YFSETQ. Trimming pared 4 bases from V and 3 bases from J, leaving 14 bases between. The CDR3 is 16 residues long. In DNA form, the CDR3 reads TGCGCCAGCAGCCCTGGTCGTGGATATGGGGCCAACGTCCTGACTTTC. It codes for CASSPGRGYGANVLTF.

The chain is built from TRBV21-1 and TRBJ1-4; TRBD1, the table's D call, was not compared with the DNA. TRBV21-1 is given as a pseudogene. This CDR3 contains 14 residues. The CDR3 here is CASSPPEPNEKLFF. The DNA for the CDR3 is TGTGCCAGCAGCCCGCCCGAACCCAATGAAAAACTGTTTTTT.

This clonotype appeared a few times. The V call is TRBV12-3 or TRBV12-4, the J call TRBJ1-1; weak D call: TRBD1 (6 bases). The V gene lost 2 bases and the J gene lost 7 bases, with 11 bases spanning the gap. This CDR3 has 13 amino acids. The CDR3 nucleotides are TGTGCCAGCAGTTTATGGGGGGGCGTTGAAGCTTTCTTT. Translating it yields CASSLWGGVEAFF.

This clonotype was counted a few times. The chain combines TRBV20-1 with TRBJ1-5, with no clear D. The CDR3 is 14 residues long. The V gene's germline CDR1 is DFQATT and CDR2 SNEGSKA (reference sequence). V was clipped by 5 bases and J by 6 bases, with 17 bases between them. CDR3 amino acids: CSALKGQRRQPQHF. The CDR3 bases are TGCAGTGCTCTAAAGGGTCAGAGGCGTCAGCCCCAGCATTTT.

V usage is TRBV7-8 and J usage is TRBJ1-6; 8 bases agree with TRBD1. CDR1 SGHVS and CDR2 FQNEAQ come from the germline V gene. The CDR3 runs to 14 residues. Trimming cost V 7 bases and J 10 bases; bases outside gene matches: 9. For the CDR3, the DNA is TGTGCCAGCACACCGCAGGGGGCAAGGTCACCCCTCCACTTT. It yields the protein CASTPQGARSPLHF.

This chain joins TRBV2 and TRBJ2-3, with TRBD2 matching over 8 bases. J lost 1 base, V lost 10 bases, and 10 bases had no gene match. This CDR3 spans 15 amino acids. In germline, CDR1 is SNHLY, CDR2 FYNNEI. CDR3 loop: CAIPTTGGRTDTQYF. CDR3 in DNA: TGTGCCATCCCCACGACGGGGGGGCGCACAGATACGCAGTATTTT.

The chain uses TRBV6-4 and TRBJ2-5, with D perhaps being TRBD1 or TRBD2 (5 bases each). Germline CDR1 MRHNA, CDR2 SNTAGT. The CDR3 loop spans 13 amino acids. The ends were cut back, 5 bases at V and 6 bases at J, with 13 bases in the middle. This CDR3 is CASSQGPGQTQYF. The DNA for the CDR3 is TGTGCCAGCAGTCAGGGACCCGGACAGACCCAGTACTTC.

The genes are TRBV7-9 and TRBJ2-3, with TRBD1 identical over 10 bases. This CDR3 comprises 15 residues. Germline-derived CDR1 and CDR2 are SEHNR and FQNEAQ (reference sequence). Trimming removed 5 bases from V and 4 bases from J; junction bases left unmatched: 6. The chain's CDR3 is CASSPRDRGSDTQYF. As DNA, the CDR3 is TGTGCCAGCAGCCCCCGGGACAGGGGTTCAGATACGCAGTATTTT. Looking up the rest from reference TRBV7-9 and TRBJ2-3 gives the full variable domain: DTGVSQNPRHKITKRGQNVTFRCDPISEHNRLYWYRQTLGQGPEFLTYFQNEAQLEKSRLLSDRFSAERPKGSFSTLEIQRTEQGDSAMYLCASSPRDRGSDTQYFGPGTRLTVL.

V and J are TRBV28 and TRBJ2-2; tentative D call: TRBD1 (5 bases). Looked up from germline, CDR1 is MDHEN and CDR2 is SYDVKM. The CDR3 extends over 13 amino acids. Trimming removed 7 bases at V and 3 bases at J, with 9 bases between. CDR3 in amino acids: CASTIRDTGELFF. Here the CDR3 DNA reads TGTGCCAGCACCATCAGGGACACCGGGGAGCTGTTTTTT.

The CDR3 loop reads CAISESTRGRQGKETQYF. CDR3 DNA sequence: TGTGCCATCAGTGAGTCGACTCGGGGTAGACAGGGGAAAGAGACCCAGTACTTC. This chain links TRBV10-3 with TRBJ2-5, with TRBD1 matching over 8 bases. Germline-derived CDR1 and CDR2 are ENHRY and SYGVKD. This CDR3 region has 18 residues. V shed 0 bases, J shed 3 bases, and the junction held 12 bases outside the gene matches.

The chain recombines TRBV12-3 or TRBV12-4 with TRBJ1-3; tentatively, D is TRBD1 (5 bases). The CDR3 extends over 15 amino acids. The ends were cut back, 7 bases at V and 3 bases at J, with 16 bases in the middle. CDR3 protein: CASTLTEGGGNTIYF. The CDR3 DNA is TGTGCCAGCACCTTGACAGAGGGTGGTGGAAACACCATATATTTT.

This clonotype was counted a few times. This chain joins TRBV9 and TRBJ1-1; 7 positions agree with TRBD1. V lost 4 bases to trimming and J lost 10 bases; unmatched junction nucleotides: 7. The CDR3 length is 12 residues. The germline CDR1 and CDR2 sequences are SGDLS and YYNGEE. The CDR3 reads CASSPDRVIAFF. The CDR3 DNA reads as TGTGCCAGCAGCCCCGACAGGGTGATAGCTTTCTTT.

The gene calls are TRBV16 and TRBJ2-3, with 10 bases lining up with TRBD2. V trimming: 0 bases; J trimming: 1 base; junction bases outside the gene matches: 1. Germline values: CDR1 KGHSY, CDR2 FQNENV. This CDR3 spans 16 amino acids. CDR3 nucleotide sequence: TGTGCCAGCAGCCAATCCGGACTAGCGGGCACAGATACGCAGTATTTT. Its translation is CASSQSGLAGTDTQYF.